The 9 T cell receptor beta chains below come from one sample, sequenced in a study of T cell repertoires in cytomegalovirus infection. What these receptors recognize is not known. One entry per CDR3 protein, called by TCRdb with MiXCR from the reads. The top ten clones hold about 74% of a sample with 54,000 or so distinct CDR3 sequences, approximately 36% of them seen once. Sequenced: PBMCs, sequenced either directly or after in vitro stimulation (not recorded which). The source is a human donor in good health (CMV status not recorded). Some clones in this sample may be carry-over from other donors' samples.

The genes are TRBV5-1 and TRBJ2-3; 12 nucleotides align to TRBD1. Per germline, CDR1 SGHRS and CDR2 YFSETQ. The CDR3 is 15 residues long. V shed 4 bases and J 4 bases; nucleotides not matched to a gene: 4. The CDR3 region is CASSSGTGGADTQYF. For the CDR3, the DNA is TGCGCCAGCAGCAGCGGGACAGGGGGCGCAGATACGCAGTATTTT.

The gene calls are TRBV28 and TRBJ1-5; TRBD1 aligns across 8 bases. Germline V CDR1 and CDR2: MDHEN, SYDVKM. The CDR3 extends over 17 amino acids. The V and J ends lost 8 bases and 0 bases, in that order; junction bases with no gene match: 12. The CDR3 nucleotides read TGTGCCAGCGATGAGCAGGGGGCGTTTGATAGCAATCAGCCCCAGCATTTT. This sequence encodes CASDEQGAFDSNQPQHF.

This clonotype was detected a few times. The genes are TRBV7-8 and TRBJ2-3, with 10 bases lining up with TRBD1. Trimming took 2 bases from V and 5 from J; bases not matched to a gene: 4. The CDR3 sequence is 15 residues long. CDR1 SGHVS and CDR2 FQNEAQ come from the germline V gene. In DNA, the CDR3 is TGTGCCAGCAGCTTATCCGGGACAGGGGTAGATACGCAGTATTTT. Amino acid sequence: CASSLSGTGVDTQYF.

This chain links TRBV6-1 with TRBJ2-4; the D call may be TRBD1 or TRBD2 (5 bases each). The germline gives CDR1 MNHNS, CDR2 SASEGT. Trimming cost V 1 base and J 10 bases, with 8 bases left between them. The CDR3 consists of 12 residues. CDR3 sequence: CASSEVGEIQYF. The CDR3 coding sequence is TGTGCCAGCAGTGAAGTAGGGGAGATTCAGTACTTC.

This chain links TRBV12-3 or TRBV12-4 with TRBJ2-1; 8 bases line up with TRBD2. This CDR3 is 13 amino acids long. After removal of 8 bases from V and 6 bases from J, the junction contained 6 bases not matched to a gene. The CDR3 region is CASRPGLANEQFF. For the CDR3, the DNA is TGTGCCAGCCGCCCCGGACTAGCCAATGAGCAGTTCTTC.

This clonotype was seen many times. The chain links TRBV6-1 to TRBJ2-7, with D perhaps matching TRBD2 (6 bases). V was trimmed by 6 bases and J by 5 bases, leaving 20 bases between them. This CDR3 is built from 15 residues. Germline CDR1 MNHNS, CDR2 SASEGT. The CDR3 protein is CASSRGTSIGDEQYF. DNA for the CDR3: TGTGCCAGCAGCCGCGGGACCTCGATTGGCGACGAGCAGTACTTC.

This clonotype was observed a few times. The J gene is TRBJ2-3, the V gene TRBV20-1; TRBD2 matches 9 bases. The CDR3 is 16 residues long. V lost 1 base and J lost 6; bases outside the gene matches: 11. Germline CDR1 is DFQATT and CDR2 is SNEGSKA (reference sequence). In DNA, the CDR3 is TGCAGTGCTAGAGGGACGGAGCGGGGGGACTGGGATACGCAGTATTTT. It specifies CSARGTERGDWDTQYF.

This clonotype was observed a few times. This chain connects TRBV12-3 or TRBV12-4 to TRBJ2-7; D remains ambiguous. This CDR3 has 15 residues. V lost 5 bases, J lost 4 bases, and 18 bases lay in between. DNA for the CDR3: TGTGCCAGCAGTCCGCTCGGCGTTAAGGGATACGAGCAGTACTTC. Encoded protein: CASSPLGVKGYEQYF.

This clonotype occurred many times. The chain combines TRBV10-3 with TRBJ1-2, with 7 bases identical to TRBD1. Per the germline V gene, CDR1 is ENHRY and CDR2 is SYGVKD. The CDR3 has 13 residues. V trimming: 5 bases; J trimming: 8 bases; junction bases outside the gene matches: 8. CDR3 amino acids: CAISPGQEAGYTF. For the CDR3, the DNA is TGTGCCATCAGTCCCGGACAGGAGGCCGGCTACACCTTC.